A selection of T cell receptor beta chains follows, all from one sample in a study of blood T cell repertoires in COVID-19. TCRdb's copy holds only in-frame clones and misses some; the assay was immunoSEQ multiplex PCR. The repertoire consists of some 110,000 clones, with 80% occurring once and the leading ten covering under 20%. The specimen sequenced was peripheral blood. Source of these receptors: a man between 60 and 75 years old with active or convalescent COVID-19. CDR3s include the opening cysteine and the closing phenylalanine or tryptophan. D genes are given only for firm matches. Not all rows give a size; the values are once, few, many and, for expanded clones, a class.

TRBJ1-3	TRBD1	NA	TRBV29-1	CSAARQGISGNTIYF	TGCAGCGCCGCTAGACAGGGGATCTCTGGAAACACCATATATTTT
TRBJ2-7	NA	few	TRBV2	CASRATRSYEQYF	TGTGCCAGCAGAGCGACGCGTTCCTACGAGCAGTACTTC
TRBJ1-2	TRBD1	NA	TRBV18	CASSPGTGGEGYTF	TGTGCCAGCTCACCCGGGACAGGAGGTGAGGGCTACACCTTC
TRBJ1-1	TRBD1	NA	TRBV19	CASSIWAQTGGIEAFF	TGTGCCAGTAGTATTTGGGCACAAACAGGGGGCATTGAAGCTTTCTTT
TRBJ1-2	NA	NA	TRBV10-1	CASSGRVGGYTF	TGCGCCAGCAGTGGCAGGGTTGGTGGCTACACCTTC
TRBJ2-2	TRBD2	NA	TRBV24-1	CATSDSGTSITGELFF	TGTGCCACCAGTGATTCCGGGACTAGTATCACCGGGGAGCTGTTTTTT
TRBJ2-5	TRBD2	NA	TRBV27	CASSPLGTSGRYQETQYF	TGTGCCAGCAGTCCCCTCGGGACTAGCGGGAGGTACCAAGAGACCCAGTACTTC
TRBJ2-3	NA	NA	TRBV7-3	CASSLKPNGGSTQYF	TGTGCCAGCAGCTTAAAACCGAACGGAGGGTCGACGCAGTATTTT
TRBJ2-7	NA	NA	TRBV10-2	CASSEWAKEQYF	TGCGCCAGCAGTGAGTGGGCGAAAGAGCAGTACTTC
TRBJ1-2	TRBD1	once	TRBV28	CASSPATGNGYTF	TGTGCCAGCAGTCCAGCGACAGGGAATGGCTACACCTTC
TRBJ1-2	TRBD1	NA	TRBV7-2	CASSLEGTAVNYGYTF	TGTGCCAGCAGCTTAGAGGGGACAGCCGTCAACTATGGCTACACCTTC
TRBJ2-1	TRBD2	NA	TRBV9	CASSVVPSGDNEQFF	TGTGCCAGCAGCGTGGTGCCTAGCGGGGACAATGAGCAGTTCTTC
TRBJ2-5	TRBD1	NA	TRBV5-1	CASSLRGLGETQYF	TGCGCCAGCAGCCTCAGGGGGTTGGGAGAGACCCAGTACTTC
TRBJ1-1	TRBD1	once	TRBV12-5	CASGLVAVGQGVKNTEAFF	TGTGCTAGTGGTTTGGTAGCGGTAGGACAGGGGGTTAAGAACACTGAAGCTTTCTTT
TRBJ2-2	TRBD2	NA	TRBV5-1	CASSLAASGSKVTGELFF	TGCGCCAGCAGCTTGGCGGCTAGCGGGAGTAAGGTCACCGGGGAGCTGTTTTTT
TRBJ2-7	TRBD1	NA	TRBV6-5	CASSSTGARTYEQYF	TGTGCCAGCAGTTCTACAGGGGCGAGGACCTACGAGCAGTACTTC
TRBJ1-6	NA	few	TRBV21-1	CASMLTGGLNSPLHF	TGTGCCAGCATGTTGACAGGGGGCCTTAATTCACCCCTCCACTTT
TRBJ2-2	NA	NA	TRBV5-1	CASSLERGQGGTGELFF	TGCGCCAGCAGCTTGGAGAGGGGTCAGGGGGGAACCGGGGAGCTGTTTTTT
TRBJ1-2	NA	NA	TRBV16	CASSQSPLQGVGYGYTF	TGTGCCAGCAGCCAATCGCCCCTACAAGGGGTAGGCTATGGCTACACCTTC
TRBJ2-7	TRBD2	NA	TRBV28	CASSPSGSGTYEQYF	TGTGCCAGCAGCCCTAGCGGGAGTGGAACCTACGAGCAGTACTTC
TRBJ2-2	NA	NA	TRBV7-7	CASSPRTGELFF	TGTGCCAGCAGCCCTAGAACCGGGGAGCTGTTTTTT
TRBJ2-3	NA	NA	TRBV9	CASSTPGQWADTQYF	TGTGCCAGCAGCACCCCGGGACAATGGGCAGATACGCAGTATTTT
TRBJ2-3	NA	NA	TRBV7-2	CASSLGLSGDTQYF	TGTGCCAGCAGCCTGGGGCTGTCTGGCGATACGCAGTATTTT
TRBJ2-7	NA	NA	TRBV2	CAGSTRGQQYF	TGTGCCGGGAGTACCAGGGGCCAGCAGTACTTC
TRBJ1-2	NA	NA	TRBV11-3	CASSLDPGNYGYTF	TGTGCCAGCAGCTTAGACCCCGGGAACTATGGCTACACCTTC
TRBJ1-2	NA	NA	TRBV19	CASRTDSYGYTF	TGTGCCTCCCGGACGGACTCCTATGGCTACACCTTC
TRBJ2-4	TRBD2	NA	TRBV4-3	CASSQDRTSGPWCQNIQYF	TGCGCCAGCAGCCAAGACCGGACTAGCGGGCCTTGGTGTCAAAACATTCAGTACTTC
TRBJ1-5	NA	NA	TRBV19	CASSLDRIQPQHF	TGTGCCAGTAGTCTAGACAGGATCCAGCCCCAGCATTTT
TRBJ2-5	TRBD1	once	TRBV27	CASSPQGDETQYF	TGTGCCAGCAGTCCCCAGGGGGATGAGACCCAGTACTTC
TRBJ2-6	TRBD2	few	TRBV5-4	CASSPSSGSSGANVLTF	TGTGCCAGCAGCCCATCCAGCGGGAGTTCCGGGGCCAACGTCCTGACTTTC
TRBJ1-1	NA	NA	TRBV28	CASSAQGSTTEAFF	TGTGCCAGCAGTGCCCAGGGGTCGACCACTGAAGCTTTCTTT
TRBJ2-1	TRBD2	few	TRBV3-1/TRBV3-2	CASSQGLAGSFVEQFF	TGTGCCAGCAGCCAAGGATTAGCGGGATCATTTGTGGAGCAGTTCTTC
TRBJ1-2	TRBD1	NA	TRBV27	CASSGQGIGGYTF	TGTGCCAGCAGTGGACAGGGGATCGGGGGCTACACCTTC
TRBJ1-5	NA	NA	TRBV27	CASSPLRSQPQHF	TGTGCCAGCAGTCCTCTGCGAAGTCAGCCCCAGCATTTT
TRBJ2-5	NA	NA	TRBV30	CAWGIRGTQYF	TGTGCCTGGGGGATCCGGGGGACCCAGTACTTC
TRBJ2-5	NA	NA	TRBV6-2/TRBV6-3	CASSSPSTSQETQYF	TGTGCCAGCAGTTCCCCATCGACAAGCCAAGAGACCCAGTACTTC
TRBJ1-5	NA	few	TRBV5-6	CASSLGPGGQPQHF	TGTGCCAGCAGTCTCGGCCCGGGGGGTCAGCCCCAGCATTTT
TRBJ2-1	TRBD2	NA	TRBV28	CASSSVGTSDNEQFF	TGTGCCAGCAGTTCCGTCGGGACTAGCGACAATGAGCAGTTCTTC